Below, 27 T cell receptor beta chains from the same sample are listed, as sequenced in a study of memory B cells and T cells in multiple sclerosis. Some clones are missing from TCRdb's copy, which holds only in-frame ones; the method was immunoSEQ multiplex PCR. This sample has around 7,600 clones; around 60% occur once, and the top ten carry about 33%. Sequenced: memory (CD45RO+) CD8+ T cells from blood. The origin of the receptors is a human donor with multiple sclerosis.

The chain is built from TRBV7-9 and TRBJ2-5, with unresolved D. Germline CDR1 reads SEHNR; CDR2 reads FQNEAQ (reference sequence). CDR3 length: 14 residues. Trimming left V 1 base short and J 5 bases short, with 11 bases between. In nucleotides, the CDR3 is TGTGCCAGCAGCTTAGTCTCCCAGTGGGAGACCCAGTACTTC. This encodes CASSLVSQWETQYF.

The table lists this clone with a few counts. This could be a read error, since a much larger clone is one nucleotide away. The gene calls are TRBV4-1 and TRBJ2-7; 7 bases agree with TRBD1. Germline V gives CDR1 MGHRA, CDR2 YSYEKL. The CDR3 totals 11 residues. In DNA form, the CDR3 reads TGCGCCAGCAGCAAAACCGGGACAGTCGTATTC. The encoded protein is CASSKTGTVVF.

There are a few counts of this clone. This chain joins TRBV9 and TRBJ2-3; 7 bases are a match to TRBD2. The V segment lost 5 bases and the J segment 6 bases; nucleotides outside the gene matches: 12. This CDR3 has 15 residues. Germline V gene lookup returns CDR1 SGDLS and CDR2 YYNGEE. This chain's CDR3 is CASSGGGSEGDTQYF. The CDR3 DNA reads as TGTGCCAGCAGTGGGGGAGGGAGTGAGGGTGATACGCAGTATTTT.

This chain uses TRBV27 with TRBJ1-1; TRBD1 agrees at 7 bases. CDR3 size: 16 residues. Trimming cost V 0 bases and J 2 bases; bases outside gene matches: 6. Germline CDR1 reads MNHEY; CDR2 reads SMNVEV (reference sequence). The CDR3 protein is CASSLSQTGINTEAFF. The DNA for the CDR3 is TGTGCCAGCAGTTTATCCCAGACAGGGATAAACACTGAAGCTTTCTTT.

The genes are TRBV6-5 and TRBJ2-7; tentative D call: TRBD2 (6 bases). Germline V gene sequence: CDR1 MNHEY, CDR2 SVGAGI. Trimming removed 1 base from V and 4 bases from J, with 11 bases in between. The CDR3 totals 14 residues. CDR3 coding DNA: TGTGCCAGCAGTTACTTTCGGGGGAATTACGAGCAGTACTTC. This sequence encodes CASSYFRGNYEQYF.

This clone was seen more than once but under ten times. The chain employs TRBV6-6 and TRBJ2-1; D is possibly TRBD2 (7 bases). This CDR3 is 13 amino acids long. The V end lost 11 bases, the J end lost 2 bases, and 13 bases lay between the germline ends. The germline V gene encodes CDR1 MNHNY and CDR2 SVGAGI (reference sequence). The CDR3 coding sequence is TGTGCCTCCGCGGGGGCAGCCTACAATGAGCAGTTCTTC. Translation: CASAGAAYNEQFF.

In this sample, this clone turned up a few times. This CDR3 is CASSEQVGRGDEKLFF. Here the CDR3 DNA reads TGTGCCAGCAGTGAGCAGGTCGGCAGGGGGGACGAAAAACTGTTTTTT. The J gene is TRBJ1-4, the V gene TRBV2, with 7 bases matching TRBD1. CDR3 length: 16 amino acids. The trim removed 3 bases at V and 8 bases at J, leaving 12 bases unmatched. Per germline, CDR1 SNHLY and CDR2 FYNNEI. Supplemented by reference TRBV2 and TRBJ1-4, the full variable domain reads EPEVTQTPSHQVTQMGQEVILRCVPISNHLYFYWYRQILGQKVEFLVSFYNNEISEKSEIFDDQFSVERPDGSNFTLKIRSTKLEDSAMYFCASSEQVGRGDEKLFFGSGTQLSVL.

The chain combines TRBV28 with TRBJ1-5; D unresolved. Germline-derived CDR1 and CDR2 are MDHEN and SYDVKM. The CDR3 runs to 16 residues. V gave up 2 bases and J gave up 0 bases, with 11 bases separating them. As DNA, the CDR3 is TGTGCCAGCAGTTTAACCGGGGTCGATAGCAATCAGCCCCAGCATTTT. Translated, it gives CASSLTGVDSNQPQHF.

This clone has more than one count but fewer than ten. This rearrangement joins TRBV6-1 to TRBJ2-3; perhaps TRBD1 as D (5 bases). This CDR3 has 15 residues. V lost 1 base to trimming and J lost 0 bases, with 8 bases between them. Germline loops: CDR1 MNHNS, CDR2 SASEGT. CDR3 sequence: CASSEVQGSTDTQYF. DNA of the CDR3: TGTGCCAGCAGTGAAGTTCAGGGTAGCACAGATACGCAGTATTTT.

There are a few counts of this clone. The CDR3 DNA follows: TGCGCCAGCAGCTTGGTGGGTGATTCTAGGAACGAGCAGTACTTC. Translation gives CASSLVGDSRNEQYF. This chain connects TRBV5-1 to TRBJ2-7; D is undetermined. Germline V lookup: CDR1 SGHRS, CDR2 YFSETQ. The ends were cut back, 0 bases at V and 5 bases at J, with 15 bases in the middle. The CDR3 covers 15 residues.

Regarding this clone: At one boundary the junction diverges from the germline segment, which might be a read error. The rearrangement joins TRBV6-1 to TRBJ2-3, with 11 bases aligning to TRBD1. Germline CDR1 and CDR2: MNHNS and SASEGT. The CDR3 extends over 15 amino acids. The CDR3 reads CASSEALDRGRYKSF. DNA of the CDR3: TGTGCCAGCAGTGAAGCCCTGGACAGGGGGCGATATAAGAGTTTT.

This clone occurred a few times. The rearrangement links TRBV19 to TRBJ1-4; the match to TRBD1 covers 9 bases. CDR1 is LNHDA and CDR2 is SQIVND in the germline V gene (reference sequence). Trimming cost V 5 bases and J 6 bases; bases outside gene matches: 4. The CDR3 spans 14 residues. In nucleotides, the CDR3 is TGTGCCAGTAGTTCCGGGACAGGGTATGAAAAACTGTTTTTT. It is translated as CASSSGTGYEKLFF.

This chain connects TRBV30 to TRBJ1-5; D gene uncertain. V was clipped by 2 bases and J by 1 base, with 9 bases between them. This CDR3 has 14 amino acids. CDR1 GTSNPN and CDR2 SVGIG come from the germline V gene (reference sequence). As DNA, the CDR3 is TGTGCCTGGAGTACCGGAGTGAGCAATCAGCCCCAGCATTTT. Protein sequence: CAWSTGVSNQPQHF.

This chain uses TRBV6-5 with TRBJ1-1; D is perhaps TRBD1 (6 bases). Looked up from germline, CDR1 is MNHEY and CDR2 is SVGAGI. Trimming removed 6 bases from V and 6 bases from J, with 17 bases in between. CDR3 size: 14 residues. CDR3 coding DNA: TGTGCCAGCAGGACCAACAGGGAAGTATCTGAAGCTTTCTTT. Translating it yields CASRTNREVSEAFF.

The rearrangement links TRBV28 to TRBJ2-7; no definite D call. The CDR3 sequence is 10 residues long. With 8 bases removed from V and 2 bases from J, the gap between germline ends came to 4 bases. CDR1 MDHEN and CDR2 SYDVKM come from the germline V gene. DNA of the CDR3: TGTGCCAGCGGAGCCTACGAGCAGTACTTC. Encoded protein: CASGAYEQYF.

This clone was seen more than once but under ten times. This chain joins TRBV2 and TRBJ1-1, with D possibly being TRBD1 (5 bases). This CDR3 has 14 residues. V gave up 4 bases and J gave up 3 bases, with 12 bases separating them. The germline V gene has CDR1 SNHLY and CDR2 FYNNEI. In DNA form, the CDR3 reads TGTGCCAGCAGTGTGCAGGGTTCCCACACTGAAGCTTTCTTT. It translates to CASSVQGSHTEAFF.

The V call is TRBV6-1, the J call TRBJ2-1, with a possible D match to TRBD1 (6 bases). Trimming pared 1 base from V and 5 bases from J, leaving 6 bases between. Germline V gene lookup returns CDR1 MNHNS and CDR2 SASEGT. The CDR3 is 13 amino acids. CDR3 sequence (DNA): TGTGCCAGCAGTGAAGGGGGGCACAATGAGCAGTTCTTC. Encoded protein: CASSEGGHNEQFF.

The chain recombines TRBV5-8 with TRBJ1-5, with 9 positions matching TRBD1. The CDR3 loop spans 16 amino acids. V dropped 3 bases and J dropped 7; count of bases not matched to a gene: 11. CDR1 and CDR2 (germline): SGHTS, YDEGEE. CDR3 loop: CASSCHSGTGNQPQHF. CDR3 in DNA: TGTGCCAGCAGCTGCCATTCCGGGACAGGGAACCAGCCCCAGCATTTT.

V and J are TRBV28 and TRBJ2-2; TRBD2 is a possible D gene (6 bases). V lost 4 bases to trimming and J lost 5 bases, with 17 bases between them. CDR1 and CDR2 (germline): MDHEN, SYDVKM. The CDR3 consists of 16 residues. This chain's CDR3 is CASSSTWGEYTGELFF. The CDR3 coding sequence is TGTGCCAGCAGTTCCACCTGGGGGGAGTATACCGGGGAGCTGTTTTTT.

There are a few counts of this clone. The chain couples TRBV29-1 to TRBJ2-1; possible D gene TRBD2, 6 bases. The CDR3 contains 11 residues. CDR1 is SQVTM and CDR2 is ANQGSEA in the germline V gene. Trimming took 8 bases from V and 7 from J, leaving 12 bases between them. CDR3 nucleotides: TGCAGCTCCGGGGGTTCAAATGAGCAGTTCTTC. Its protein is CSSGGSNEQFF.

This clone was seen once. The genes are TRBV2 and TRBJ1-2, with TRBD1 matching over 8 bases. The length of the CDR3 is 14 residues. V shed 7 bases and J 2 bases; nucleotides not matched to a gene: 6. Germline assignment: CDR1 SNHLY and CDR2 FYNNEI. The CDR3 loop is CASMGDRTNYGYTF. CDR3 DNA sequence: TGTGCCAGCATGGGGGACAGGACCAACTATGGCTACACCTTC.

This chain connects TRBV4-1 to TRBJ2-3, with 7 bases lining up with TRBD2. Germline V gene sequence: CDR1 MGHRA, CDR2 YSYEKL. The J segment lost 2 bases and the V segment lost 0 bases, leaving 8 bases of the junction unmatched. The CDR3 totals 17 residues. This CDR3 is CASSQDPHGGNTDTQYF. The CDR3, as DNA: TGCGCCAGCAGCCAAGATCCGCACGGGGGGAACACAGATACGCAGTATTTT.

This rearrangement joins TRBV5-1 to TRBJ1-1; 8 bases align to TRBD1. The J segment lost 1 base and the V segment lost 4 bases, leaving 6 bases of the junction unmatched. Per the germline V gene, CDR1 is SGHRS and CDR2 is YFSETQ. The CDR3 is 15 residues long. CDR3 sequence (DNA): TGCGCCAGCAGCCTTCGGACAGGGTCGAACACTGAAGCTTTCTTT. Translating gives CASSLRTGSNTEAFF.

The chain joins TRBV6-1 to TRBJ1-6; D is unclear. The V end was cut by 8 bases, the J end by 10 bases, with 15 bases between. Germline-derived CDR1 and CDR2 are MNHNS and SASEGT. The CDR3 totals 13 residues. The CDR3 DNA sequence: TGTGCCAGCCACGAGCAAGAAGCGTCACCCCTCCACTTT. Protein: CASHEQEASPLHF.

The chain recombines TRBV19 with TRBJ1-1; D is unresolved. From germline, CDR1 is LNHDA and CDR2 SQIVND (reference sequence). V gave up 3 bases and J gave up 1 base, with 6 bases separating them. The CDR3 is 13 residues long. CDR3 sequence reads: CASSIPGNTEAFF. DNA of the CDR3: TGTGCCAGTAGTATCCCAGGGAACACTGAAGCTTTCTTT.

V is TRBV6-4 and J is TRBJ2-2, with a tentative D call TRBD2 (5 bases). V was pared by 0 bases and J by 2 bases, with 7 bases between. Germline V lookup: CDR1 MRHNA, CDR2 SNTAGT. This CDR3 comprises 15 residues. CDR3 sequence reads: CASSDSGVNTGELFF. CDR3 in DNA: TGTGCCAGCAGTGACTCCGGGGTAAACACCGGGGAGCTGTTTTTT.

V and J are TRBV28 and TRBJ1-1, with 8 positions matching TRBD1. The V and J ends lost 4 bases and 10 bases, in that order; junction bases with no gene match: 14. There are 15 residues in the CDR3. The germline CDR1 and CDR2 sequences are MDHEN and SYDVKM. This CDR3 reads CASSSYRGIFLGAFF. The CDR3 DNA reads as TGTGCCAGCAGTTCTTACAGGGGGATATTCTTGGGAGCTTTCTTT.